The 2 T cell receptor beta chains below all came from one sample that was sequenced in a study of human T cells and chemical hapten exposure. TCRdb recomputed calls from the RACE reads with MiXCR, one row per CDR3 protein. The sample shows about 360,000 distinct CDR3 sequences, about 4.4% of them seen only once. Time point of the sample: patch test 1, 2 weeks after DPC sensitization. Treatment specified: therapeutic diphenylcyclopropenone sensitization with weekly scalp DPC. Sequencing used whole blood, obtained in connection with sensitization to the hapten diphenylcyclopropenone (DPC). All receptors derive from a woman aged 50 to 60 with alopecia areata. Some clones in this sample may be carry-over from other donors' samples.

The table lists this clonotype with many counts. V usage is TRBV29-1 and J usage is TRBJ1-1; 9 nucleotides match TRBD1. J was trimmed by 2 bases and V by 7 bases; bases with no gene match: 5. The CDR3 spans 13 residues. Germline CDR1 and CDR2: SQVTM and ANQGSEA. The CDR3 DNA reads as TGCAGCGCAGACAGGGGGGCTAACACTGAAGCTTTCTTT. Protein product: CSADRGANTEAFF.

The V and J genes are TRBV15 and TRBJ2-5; TRBD2 is a possible D gene (6 bases). Trimming left V 1 base short and J 4 bases short, with 10 bases between. The germline V gene has CDR1 LNHNV and CDR2 YYDKDF (reference sequence). The CDR3 is 14 amino acids. CDR3 DNA sequence: TGTGCCACCAGCAGAGGTGGGGGGACAGAGACCCAGTACTTC. Translated: CATSRGGGTETQYF.